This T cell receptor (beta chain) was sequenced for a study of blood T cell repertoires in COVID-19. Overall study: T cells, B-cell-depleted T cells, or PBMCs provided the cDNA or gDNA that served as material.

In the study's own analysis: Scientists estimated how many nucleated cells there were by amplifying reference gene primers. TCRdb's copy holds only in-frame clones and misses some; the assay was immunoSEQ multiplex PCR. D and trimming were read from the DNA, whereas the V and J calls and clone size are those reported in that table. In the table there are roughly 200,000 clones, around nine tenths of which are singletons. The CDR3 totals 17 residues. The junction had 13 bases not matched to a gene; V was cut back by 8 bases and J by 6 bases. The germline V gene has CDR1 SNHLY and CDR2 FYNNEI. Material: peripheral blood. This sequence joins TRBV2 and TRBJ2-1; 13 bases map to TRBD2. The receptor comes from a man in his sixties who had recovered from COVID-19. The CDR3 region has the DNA TGTGCCAGCGGCGGACTAGCGGGAGTAGGAGGGGCCAATGAGCAGTTCTTC. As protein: CASGGLAGVGGANEQFF.